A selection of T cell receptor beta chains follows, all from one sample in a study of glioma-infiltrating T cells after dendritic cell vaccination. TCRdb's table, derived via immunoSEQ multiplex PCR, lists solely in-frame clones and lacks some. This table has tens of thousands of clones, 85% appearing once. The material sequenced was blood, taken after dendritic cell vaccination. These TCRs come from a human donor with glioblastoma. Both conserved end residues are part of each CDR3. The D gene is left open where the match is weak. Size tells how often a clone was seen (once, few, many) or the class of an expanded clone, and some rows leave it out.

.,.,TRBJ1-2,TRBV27,TGTGCCAGCAGCAAGAGGAACTATGGCTACACCTTC,CASSKRNYGYTF
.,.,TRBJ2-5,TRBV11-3,TGTGCCAGCAGCCAGGGGTCGGGGGGTCAGGAGACCCAGTACTTC,CASSQGSGGQETQYF
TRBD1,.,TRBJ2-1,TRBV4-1,TGCGCCAGCAGCCTAGGGACAGAACACAATGAGCAGTTCTTC,CASSLGTEHNEQFF
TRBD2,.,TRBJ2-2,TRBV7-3,TGTGCCAGCAGCCGTCCCGGCGGGGGGGCGGTCGGGGAGCTGTTTTTT,CASSRPGGGAVGELFF
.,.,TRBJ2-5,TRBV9,TGTGCCAGCAGCCTCCAAGGAGCGGAAGAGACCCAGTACTTC,CASSLQGAEETQYF
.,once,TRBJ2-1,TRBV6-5,TGTGCCAGCAGCGTAAGGACAGTATCCTACAATGAGCAGTTCTTC,CASSVRTVSYNEQFF
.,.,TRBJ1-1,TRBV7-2,TGTGCCAGCAGCTTACGAGGCCAATCGAACACTGAAGCTTTCTTT,CASSLRGQSNTEAFF
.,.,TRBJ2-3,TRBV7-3,TGTGCCAGCAGCTACAGGGGGGGAGATACGCAGTATTTT,CASSYRGGDTQYF
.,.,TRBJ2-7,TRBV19,TGTGCCAGTAGTATTGGCCACCACGCCTACGAGCAGTACTTC,CASSIGHHAYEQYF
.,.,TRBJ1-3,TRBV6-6,TGTGCCAGCAGTTACGTTTCGGGAGGAAACACCATATATTTT,CASSYVSGGNTIYF
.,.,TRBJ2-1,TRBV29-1,TGCAGCGTTGATAGCGATGAGCAGTTCTTC,CSVDSDEQFF
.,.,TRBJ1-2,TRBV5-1,TGCGCCAGCAGCTTGGCACAGGGCGGGTATGGCTACACCTTC,CASSLAQGGYGYTF
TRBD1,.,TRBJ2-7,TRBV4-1,TGCGCCAGCAGCAAAGGGGGCACGTCTGGGGGCGCGTACGAGCAGTACTTC,CASSKGGTSGGAYEQYF
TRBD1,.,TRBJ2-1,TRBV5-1,TGCGCCAGCAGCGGGGGGCCAGGGGGCAGGGATGAGCAGTTCTTC,CASSGGPGGRDEQFF
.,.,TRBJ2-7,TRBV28,TGTGCCAGCAGGGCCGCCGGACTCCTCTACGAGCAGTACTTC,CASRAAGLLYEQYF
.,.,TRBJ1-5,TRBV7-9,TGTGCCAGCAGCTTGGGGCAGGGATTAAATCAGCCCCAGCATTTT,CASSLGQGLNQPQHF
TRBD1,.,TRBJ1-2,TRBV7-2,TGTGCCAGCAGCGCTGGGACAGCTAACTATGGCTACACCTTC,CASSAGTANYGYTF
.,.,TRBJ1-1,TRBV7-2,TGTGCCAGCAGCTTAGTGGGGCAGGGCCAAGCTTTCTTT,CASSLVGQGQAFF
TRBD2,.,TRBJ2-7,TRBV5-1,TGCGCCAGCAGCTTCCGAGAGTGGGGGGGCTACGAGCAGTACTTC,CASSFREWGGYEQYF
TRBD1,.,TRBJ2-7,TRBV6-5,TGTGCCAGCAGCTGGGACAGGAAGCTTTCCTACGAGCAGTACTTC,CASSWDRKLSYEQYF
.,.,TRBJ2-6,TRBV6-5,TGTGCCAGCAGTCAGGGCTCTGGGGCCAACGTCCTGACTTTC,CASSQGSGANVLTF
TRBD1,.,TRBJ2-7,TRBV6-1,TGTGCCAGCAGCCAAGAACAGGGGCTCTACGAGCAGTACTTC,CASSQEQGLYEQYF
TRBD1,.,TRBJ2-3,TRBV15,TGTGCCACCAGCAGCCCGCCAGGACAGGGGGTACATACGCAGTATTTT,CATSSPPGQGVHTQYF
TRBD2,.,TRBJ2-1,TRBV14,TGTGCCAGCAGCCGCGAGGGGGCGGGACTAGCGAAGGGTGAGCAGTTCTTC,CASSREGAGLAKGEQFF
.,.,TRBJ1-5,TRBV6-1,TGTGCCAGCAGTGAGGGTACGGGGGAACCTGGGTCCCAGCATTTT,CASSEGTGEPGSQHF
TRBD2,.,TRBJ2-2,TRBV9,TGTGCCAGCAGCGTAGATATAGCGGGAGGGAACACCGGGGAGCTGTTTTTT,CASSVDIAGGNTGELFF
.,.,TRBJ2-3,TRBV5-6,TGTGCCAGCAGGTCGGGGGTGGGGGCAGATACGCAGTATTTT,CASRSGVGADTQYF
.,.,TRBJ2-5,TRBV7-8,TGTGCCAGCAGCAAAGTACCTTTAGGTCAATTCGGGCAAGAGACCCAGTACTTC,CASSKVPLGQFGQETQYF
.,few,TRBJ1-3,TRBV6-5,TGTGCCAGCACCCCGGCGGGGGGAGGAAACACCATATATTTT,CASTPAGGGNTIYF
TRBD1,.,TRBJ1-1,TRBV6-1,TGTGCCAGCAGTGGCATATTTACAGGGGACTCGGGCACTGAAGCTTTCTTT,CASSGIFTGDSGTEAFF
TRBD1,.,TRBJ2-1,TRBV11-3,TGTGCCAGCAGTTCGGACAGGGGGATTGAGCAGTTCTTC,CASSSDRGIEQFF
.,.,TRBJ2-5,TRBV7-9,TGTGCCAGCAAACTTCGGGGTCTAGAGACCCAGTACTTC,CASKLRGLETQYF
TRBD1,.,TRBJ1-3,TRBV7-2,TGTGCCAGCAGCTTAGGACAGGGAGGAGGAAACACCATATATTTT,CASSLGQGGGNTIYF
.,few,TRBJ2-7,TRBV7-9,TGTGCCAGCAGCTTAGCGATTCAGGGCGAGCAGTACTTC,CASSLAIQGEQYF
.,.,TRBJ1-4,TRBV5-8,TGTGCCAGCACGAGTGGTGACTCAACTAATGAAAAACTGTTTTTT,CASTSGDSTNEKLFF
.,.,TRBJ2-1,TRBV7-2,TGTGCCAGCAGCTTGGGGACTCTCGCCTACAATGAGCAGTTCTTC,CASSLGTLAYNEQFF
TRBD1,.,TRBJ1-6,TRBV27,TGTGCCAGCAGTCTAGATACCGGGACAGGTCTTAATTCACCCCTCCACTTT,CASSLDTGTGLNSPLHF
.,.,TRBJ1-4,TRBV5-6,TGTGCCAGCAGCCGACGGACAGCAACTAATGAAAAACTGTTTTTT,CASSRRTATNEKLFF
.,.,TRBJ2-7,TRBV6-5,TGTGCCAGCAGTTACTCGGGCAGGGCGTCCTACGAGCAGTACTTC,CASSYSGRASYEQYF
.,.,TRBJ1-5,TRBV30,TGTGCCTGGAGTACTGACAGTCGTTTCCAGCCCCAGCATTTT,CAWSTDSRFQPQHF
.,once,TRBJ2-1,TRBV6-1,TGTGCCAGCAGTGAAGCGTGGGGCTTAAGCCCCCATGAGCAGTTCTTC,CASSEAWGLSPHEQFF
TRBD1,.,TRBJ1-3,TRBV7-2,TGTGCCAGCAGCTACAGGGGCGAAAACACCATATATTTT,CASSYRGENTIYF
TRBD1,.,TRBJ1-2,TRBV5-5,TGTGCCAGCAGCCCCGGGACAGGGAACGCCTACACCTTC,CASSPGTGNAYTF
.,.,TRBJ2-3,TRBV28,TGTGCCAGCAGTTTGGGGCACACAGATACGCAGTATTTT,CASSLGHTDTQYF
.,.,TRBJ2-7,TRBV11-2,TGTGCCAGCAGCTTAGGACAGGAGATTAGGGACTTC,CASSLGQEIRDF
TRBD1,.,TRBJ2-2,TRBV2,TGTGCCAGCAGTGGGGACAGGGGTGGCACCGGGGAGCTGTTTTTT,CASSGDRGGTGELFF
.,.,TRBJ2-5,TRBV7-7,TGTGCCAGCAGCTTAGGGGGGGGCGGAGAGACCCAGTACTTC,CASSLGGGGETQYF
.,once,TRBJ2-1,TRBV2,TGTGCCAGCAGCCATGCTAGTAATGAGCAGTTCTTC,CASSHASNEQFF
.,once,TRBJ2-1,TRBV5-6,TGTGCCAGCAGCTTGGGACTGGTGACAGCACACAATGAGCAGTTCTTC,CASSLGLVTAHNEQFF
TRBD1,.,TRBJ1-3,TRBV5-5,TGTGCCAGCAGCTTGACAGGGGGCCCTGGAAACACCATATATTTT,CASSLTGGPGNTIYF
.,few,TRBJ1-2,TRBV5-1,TGCGCCAGCAGCTTGGAGGGGCCGCTCTATGGCTACACCTTC,CASSLEGPLYGYTF
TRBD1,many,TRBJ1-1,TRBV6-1,TGTGCCAGCAGTGAAACGGCAGGGGGTGAGTCTGAGGCTTTCTTT,CASSETAGGESEAFF
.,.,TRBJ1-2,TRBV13,TGTGCCAGCAGTGTCAGAGGGAAAACTAACTATGGCTACACCTTC,CASSVRGKTNYGYTF
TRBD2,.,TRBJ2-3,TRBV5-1,TGCGCCAGCGGCCGGGGGACTAGCGGGAGGGCCAAGTGGGACACAGATACGCAGTATTTT,CASGRGTSGRAKWDTDTQYF
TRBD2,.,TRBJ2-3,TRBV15,TGTGCCACCAGCAGAGAGACCCGACTAGCGGTAACAGATACGCAGTATTTT,CATSRETRLAVTDTQYF
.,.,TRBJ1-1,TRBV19,TGTGCCAGTAGTCCTCAGGTTTCTACTGAAGCTTTCTTT,CASSPQVSTEAFF
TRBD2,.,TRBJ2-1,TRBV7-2,TGTGCCAGCAGCGGGACTGGGCTAGCGGGGGGGGTAGAGCAGTTCTTC,CASSGTGLAGGVEQFF
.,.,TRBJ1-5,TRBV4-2,TGTGCCAGCAGCCAAGATCGGGGGGATCAGCCCCAGCATTTT,CASSQDRGDQPQHF
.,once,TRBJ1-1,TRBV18,TGTGCCAGCTCACCAGCGGACACTGAAGCTTTCTTT,CASSPADTEAFF
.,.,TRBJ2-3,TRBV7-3,TGTGCCAGCAGCCCTAGCTTGGGCCCCACAGATACGCAGTATTTT,CASSPSLGPTDTQYF